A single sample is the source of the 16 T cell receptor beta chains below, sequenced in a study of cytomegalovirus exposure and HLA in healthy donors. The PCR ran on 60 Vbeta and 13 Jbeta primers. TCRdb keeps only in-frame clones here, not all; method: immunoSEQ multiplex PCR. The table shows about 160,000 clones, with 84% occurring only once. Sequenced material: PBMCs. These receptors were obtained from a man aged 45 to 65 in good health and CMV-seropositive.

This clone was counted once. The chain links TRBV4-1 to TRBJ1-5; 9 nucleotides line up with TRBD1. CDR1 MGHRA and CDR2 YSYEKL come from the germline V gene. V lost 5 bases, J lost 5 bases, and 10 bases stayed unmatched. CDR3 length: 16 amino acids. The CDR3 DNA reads TGCGCCAGCAGCTTCGGGACAGGGCTGGGGGATCAGCCCCAGCATTTT. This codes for CASSFGTGLGDQPQHF.

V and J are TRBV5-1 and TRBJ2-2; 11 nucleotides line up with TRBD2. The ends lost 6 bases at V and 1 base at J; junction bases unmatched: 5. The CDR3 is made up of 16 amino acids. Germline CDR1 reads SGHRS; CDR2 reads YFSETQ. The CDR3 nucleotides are TGCGCCAGCACCGCTAGCGGGAGGATGAACACCGGGGAGCTGTTTTTT. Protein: CASTASGRMNTGELFF.

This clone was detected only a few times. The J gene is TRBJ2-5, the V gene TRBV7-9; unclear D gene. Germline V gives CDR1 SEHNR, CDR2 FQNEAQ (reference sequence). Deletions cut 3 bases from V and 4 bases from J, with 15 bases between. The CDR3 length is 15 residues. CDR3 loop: CASSLEARPGETQYF. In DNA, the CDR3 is TGTGCCAGCAGCTTGGAAGCGCGTCCGGGAGAGACCCAGTACTTC.

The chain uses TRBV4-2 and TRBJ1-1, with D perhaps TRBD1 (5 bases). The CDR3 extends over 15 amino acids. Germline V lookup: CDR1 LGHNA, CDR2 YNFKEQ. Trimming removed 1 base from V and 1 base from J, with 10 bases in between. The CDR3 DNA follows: TGTGCCAGCAGCCAAGTGGGGGGGACGAACACTGAAGCTTTCTTT. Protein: CASSQVGGTNTEAFF.

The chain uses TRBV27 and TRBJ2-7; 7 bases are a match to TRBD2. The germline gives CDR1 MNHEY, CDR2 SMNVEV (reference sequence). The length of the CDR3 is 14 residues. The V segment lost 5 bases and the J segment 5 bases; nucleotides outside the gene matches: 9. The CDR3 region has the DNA TGTGCCAGCAGTCCCCACAGCGGGATAAACGAGCAGTACGTC. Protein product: CASSPHSGINEQYV.

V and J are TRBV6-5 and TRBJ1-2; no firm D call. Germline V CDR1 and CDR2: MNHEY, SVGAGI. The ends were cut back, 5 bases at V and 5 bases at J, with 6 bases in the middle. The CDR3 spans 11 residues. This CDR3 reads CASSGLYGYTF. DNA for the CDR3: TGTGCCAGCAGTGGCCTTTATGGCTACACCTTC.

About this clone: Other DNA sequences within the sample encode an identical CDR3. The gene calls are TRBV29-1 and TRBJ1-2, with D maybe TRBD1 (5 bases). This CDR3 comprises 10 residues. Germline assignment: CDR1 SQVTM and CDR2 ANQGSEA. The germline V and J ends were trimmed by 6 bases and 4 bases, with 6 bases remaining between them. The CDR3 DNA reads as TGCAGCGTAGACAGCTATGGCTACACCTTC. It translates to CSVDSYGYTF.

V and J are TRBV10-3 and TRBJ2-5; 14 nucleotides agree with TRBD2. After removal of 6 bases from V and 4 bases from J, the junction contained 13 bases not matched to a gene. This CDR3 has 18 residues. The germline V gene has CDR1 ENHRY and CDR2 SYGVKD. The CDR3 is CAISRGTSGGGAPETQYF. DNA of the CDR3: TGTGCCATCAGCAGAGGGACTAGCGGGGGAGGGGCCCCAGAGACCCAGTACTTC.

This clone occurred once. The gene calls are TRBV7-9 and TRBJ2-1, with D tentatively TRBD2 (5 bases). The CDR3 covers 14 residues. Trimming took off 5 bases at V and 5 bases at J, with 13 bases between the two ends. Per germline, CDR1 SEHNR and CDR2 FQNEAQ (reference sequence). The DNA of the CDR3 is TGTGCCAGCAGCAGCCTCTCAGCGGACAATGAGCAGTTCTTC. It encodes CASSSLSADNEQFF.

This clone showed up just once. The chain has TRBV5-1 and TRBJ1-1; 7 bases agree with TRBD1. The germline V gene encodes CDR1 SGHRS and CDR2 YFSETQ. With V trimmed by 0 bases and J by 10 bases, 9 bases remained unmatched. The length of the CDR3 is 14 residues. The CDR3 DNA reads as TGCGCCAGCAGCTTGGAGAAGGGGGCAACAGGAGCTTTCTTT. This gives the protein CASSLEKGATGAFF.

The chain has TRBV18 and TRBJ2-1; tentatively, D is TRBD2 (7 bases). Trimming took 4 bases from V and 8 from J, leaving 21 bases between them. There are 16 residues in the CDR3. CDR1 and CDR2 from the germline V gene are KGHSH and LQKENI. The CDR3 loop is CASSLPGGGSSYEQFF. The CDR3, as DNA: TGTGCCAGCTCACTCCCCGGGGGCGGGAGTTCGTATGAGCAGTTCTTC.

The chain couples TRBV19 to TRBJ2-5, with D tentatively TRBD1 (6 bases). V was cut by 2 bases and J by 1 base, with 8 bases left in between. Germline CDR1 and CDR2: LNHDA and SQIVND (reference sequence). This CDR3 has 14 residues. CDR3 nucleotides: TGTGCCAGTAGTATATTGGGGGCCCAAGAGACCCAGTACTTC. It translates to CASSILGAQETQYF.

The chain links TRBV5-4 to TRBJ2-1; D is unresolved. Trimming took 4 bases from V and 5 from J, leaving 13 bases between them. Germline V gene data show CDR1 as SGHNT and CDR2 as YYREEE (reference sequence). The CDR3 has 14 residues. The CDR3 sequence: CASSSRPNDNEQFF. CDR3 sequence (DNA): TGTGCCAGCAGCAGCAGGCCTAACGACAATGAGCAGTTCTTC. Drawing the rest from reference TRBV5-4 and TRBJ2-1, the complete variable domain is ETGVTQSPTHLIKTRGQQVTLRCSSQSGHNTVSWYQQALGQGPQFIFQYYREEENGRGNFPPRFSGLQFPNYSSELNVNALELDDSALYLCASSSRPNDNEQFFGPGTRLTVL.

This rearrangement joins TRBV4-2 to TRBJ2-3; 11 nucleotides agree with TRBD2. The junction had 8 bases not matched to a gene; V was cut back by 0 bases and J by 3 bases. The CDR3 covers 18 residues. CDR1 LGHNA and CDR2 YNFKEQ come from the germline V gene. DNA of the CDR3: TGTGCCAGCAGCCAAGAATGGGCTAGCGGGGGGTGGACAGATACGCAGTATTTT. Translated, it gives CASSQEWASGGWTDTQYF.

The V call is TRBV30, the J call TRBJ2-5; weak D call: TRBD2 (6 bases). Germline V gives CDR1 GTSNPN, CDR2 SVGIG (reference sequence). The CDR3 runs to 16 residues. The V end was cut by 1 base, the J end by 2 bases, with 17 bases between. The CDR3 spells CAWSEHPQRVQETQYF. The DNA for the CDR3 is TGTGCCTGGAGTGAACATCCACAGCGGGTGCAAGAGACCCAGTACTTC.

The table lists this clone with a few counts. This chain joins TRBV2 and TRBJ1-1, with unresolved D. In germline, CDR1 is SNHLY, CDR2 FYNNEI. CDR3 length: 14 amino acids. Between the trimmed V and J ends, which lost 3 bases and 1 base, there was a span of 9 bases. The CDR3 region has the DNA TGTGCCAGCAGTGATCACCTACCGAACACTGAAGCTTTCTTT. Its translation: CASSDHLPNTEAFF.